This TCR beta chain was sequenced for a study of blood T cell repertoires in COVID-19. Study-wide background: Samples representing acute and convalescent COVID-19 were sourced from the United States, Italy and Spain. T cells, B-cell-depleted T cells, or PBMCs supplied cDNA or gDNA.

In the study's own analysis: How many nucleated cells were present was estimated from reference gene primer amplification. This table comes from immunoSEQ multiplex PCR, and its TCRdb copy is limited to in-frame clones, with some not included. V, J and clone size are taken as reported in that table, and D and trimming were inferred from the DNA itself. Among about 200,000 clones listed, about 87% were seen once. Germline CDR1 is LNHDA and CDR2 is SQIVND (reference sequence). V lost 8 bases and J lost 2; bases outside the gene matches: 13. The CDR3 runs 17 residues. This rearrangement joins TRBV19 to TRBJ1-5, with TRBD1 identical over 9 bases. The sequenced material came from peripheral blood. This clonotype originated in a man aged 60 to 75 who had recovered from COVID-19. In DNA, the CDR3 is TGTGCCAGTGCCTGGGACAGGGAAGGTCAAGGCAATCAGCCCCAGCATTTT. Its translation: CASAWDREGQGNQPQHF.